One and the same sample provided the 25 T cell receptor beta chains below, sequenced in a study of siplizumab effects on memory and regulatory T cells. TCRdb's table, derived via immunoSEQ multiplex PCR, lists solely in-frame clones and lacks some. Among roughly 100,000 clones, 93% were seen once, and the ten largest hold 0.32%. Sequencing used CD4+ T cells sorted from blood. The receptors stem from a human donor in good health.

This rearrangement joins TRBV4-2 to TRBJ2-7; TRBD1 matches at 9 bases. The germline V gene encodes CDR1 LGHNA and CDR2 YNFKEQ. This CDR3 contains 14 residues. V shed 5 bases and J 2 bases; nucleotides not matched to a gene: 4. CDR3 in amino acids: CASSMRQGAYEQYF. The CDR3 DNA sequence: TGTGCCAGCAGCATGAGACAGGGGGCCTACGAGCAGTACTTC.

The chain carries TRBV27 and TRBJ2-1, with TRBD2 identical over 12 bases. This CDR3 has 16 amino acids. Germline lookup yields CDR1 MNHEY and CDR2 SMNVEV (reference sequence). V dropped 3 bases and J dropped 7; count of bases not matched to a gene: 7. The CDR3 protein is CASSFSLAGGLNEQFF. CDR3 in DNA: TGTGCCAGCAGTTTTAGTCTAGCGGGAGGGTTAAATGAGCAGTTCTTC.

This clone was counted a single time. The gene calls are TRBV28 and TRBJ2-1, with 7 positions matching TRBD2. This CDR3 comprises 14 residues. The trim removed 3 bases at V and 9 bases at J, leaving 8 bases unmatched. Looked up from germline, CDR1 is MDHEN and CDR2 is SYDVKM. The CDR3 region is CASSLWGGYSEQFF. In nucleotides, the CDR3 is TGTGCCAGCAGTTTGTGGGGGGGGTATAGTGAGCAGTTCTTC.

The chain combines TRBV4-1 with TRBJ1-2, with D possibly being TRBD1 (5 bases). Germline V gene data show CDR1 as MGHRA and CDR2 as YSYEKL. Trimming pared 1 base from V and 6 bases from J, leaving 12 bases between. This CDR3 contains 14 residues. Written as DNA, the CDR3 is TGCGCCAGCAGCCAAGTTTCCGGGGGACATGGCTACACCTTC. Translation: CASSQVSGGHGYTF.

This clone showed up just once. This chain connects TRBV27 to TRBJ1-5; the D is unclear. The germline V gene encodes CDR1 MNHEY and CDR2 SMNVEV (reference sequence). The CDR3 extends over 12 amino acids. V lost 6 bases and J lost 9, with 12 bases in between. CDR3 DNA sequence: TGTGCCAGCAGGGAGGGAGGCGGGCCCCAGCATTTT. It yields the protein CASREGGGPQHF.

In this sample, this clone turned up once. The chain has TRBV7-8 and TRBJ1-1; TRBD1 matches at 10 bases. The CDR3 contains 14 residues. V dropped 5 bases and J dropped 4; count of bases not matched to a gene: 4. Germline-derived CDR1 and CDR2 are SGHVS and FQNEAQ. The CDR3 nucleotides are TGTGCCAGCAGCCTGGACAGGGGGACCACTGAAGCTTTCTTT. The encoded protein is CASSLDRGTTEAFF.

This clone appeared a single time. J is TRBJ2-1 and V is TRBV19, with 9 bases that match TRBD1. The CDR3 is 13 residues long. Germline trimming cut 6 bases from V and 7 bases from J; bases unmatched to any gene: 4. Germline lookup yields CDR1 LNHDA and CDR2 SQIVND (reference sequence). The CDR3 reads CASRGTGWNEQFF. In DNA form, the CDR3 reads TGTGCCAGTAGAGGGACAGGGTGGAATGAGCAGTTCTTC.

This CDR3 reads CASSVEPSGRTYEQYF. DNA for the CDR3: TGTGCCAGCAGCGTAGAACCTAGCGGGAGGACGTACGAGCAGTACTTC. The J gene is TRBJ2-7, the V gene TRBV9, with 11 positions matching TRBD2. After removal of 0 bases from V and 4 bases from J, the junction contained 6 bases not matched to a gene. The CDR3 is 16 residues long. Per germline, CDR1 SGDLS and CDR2 YYNGEE.

The chain is built from TRBV30 and TRBJ2-1; possibly TRBD1 or TRBD2 for D (5 bases each). Germline V gene data show CDR1 as GTSNPN and CDR2 as SVGIG (reference sequence). With 7 bases removed from V and 0 bases from J, the gap between germline ends came to 13 bases. CDR3 length equals 14 residues. The CDR3 DNA reads as TGTGCCTTGGGACCCCAGAGCTCCTACAATGAGCAGTTCTTC. Its translation is CALGPQSSYNEQFF.

The chain combines TRBV11-2 with TRBJ2-7, with a weak D call TRBD1 (5 bases). Germline V gives CDR1 SGHAT, CDR2 FQNNGV. V was pared by 0 bases and J by 7 bases, with 16 bases between. This CDR3 is built from 15 residues. CDR3 region: CASSLDSTGPREQYF. The CDR3 DNA follows: TGTGCCAGCAGCTTAGATTCCACAGGCCCTAGGGAGCAGTACTTC.

The J gene is TRBJ1-2, the V gene TRBV6-1; tentative D call: TRBD1 (5 bases). Trimming stripped 3 bases from V and 14 bases from J, with 13 bases between. The CDR3 sequence is 11 residues long. Germline CDR1 is MNHNS and CDR2 is SASEGT. The CDR3 coding sequence is TGTGCCAGCAGTGATACAGGTTTATATACCTTC. This gives the protein CASSDTGLYTF.

CDR3 sequence (DNA): TGTGCCAGCTCTCGAGGGGACCAGCCCGGGGAGCTGTTTTTT. Its protein is CASSRGDQPGELFF. The chain has TRBV28 and TRBJ2-2; D possibly matches TRBD1 or TRBD2 (5 bases each). Germline V CDR1 and CDR2: MDHEN, SYDVKM. The ends were cut back, 8 bases at V and 6 bases at J, with 16 bases in the middle. This CDR3 comprises 14 residues. Using reference TRBV28 and TRBJ2-2 for the parts outside the CDR3, the full variable domain is DVKVTQSSRYLVKRTGEKVFLECVQDMDHENMFWYRQDPGLGLRLIYFSYDVKMKEKGDIPEGYSVSREKKERFSLILESASTNQTSMYLCASSRGDQPGELFFGEGSRLTVL.

The gene calls are TRBV6-6 and TRBJ1-2; D not certain. Germline-derived CDR1 and CDR2 are MNHNY and SVGAGI (reference sequence). This CDR3 contains 13 residues. Trimming cost V 2 bases and J 6 bases, with 10 bases left between them. The CDR3 DNA reads TGTGCCAGCAGTTACGGGTCGACGGATGGCTACACCTTC. Translating gives CASSYGSTDGYTF.

The chain employs TRBV18 and TRBJ1-1; D uncertain. The CDR3 spans 16 residues. The V and J ends lost 0 bases and 0 bases respectively, with 11 bases between them. The germline CDR1 and CDR2 sequences are KGHSH and LQKENI. CDR3 region: CASSPPFESVNTEAFF. The CDR3 nucleotides read TGTGCCAGCTCACCACCGTTCGAATCGGTGAACACTGAAGCTTTCTTT.

The chain links TRBV19 to TRBJ2-3; 8 nucleotides agree with TRBD2. Germline V CDR1 and CDR2: LNHDA, SQIVND (reference sequence). This CDR3 comprises 14 residues. J gave up 1 base and V 6 bases, and 3 bases lay outside the gene matches. This CDR3 is CASRMTSGTDTQYF. The CDR3 DNA reads TGTGCCAGTAGGATGACTAGCGGCACAGATACGCAGTATTTT.

As regards this clone: Other nucleotide sequences in the sample specify the same CDR3. The chain links TRBV19 to TRBJ2-3; D remains unclear. The CDR3 contains 14 residues. Germline V gene data show CDR1 as LNHDA and CDR2 as SQIVND (reference sequence). Trimming shortened V by 1 base and J by 6 bases, and 11 bases separated the two germline ends. The CDR3, as DNA: TGTGCCAGTAGTATAGGGGGAACCCCGGATACGCAGTATTTT. Protein sequence: CASSIGGTPDTQYF.

The chain employs TRBV9 and TRBJ1-3; 9 bases align to TRBD1. This CDR3 has 13 residues. Germline-derived CDR1 and CDR2 are SGDLS and YYNGEE. J was trimmed by 7 bases and V by 7 bases; bases with no gene match: 6. CDR3 sequence (DNA): TGTGCCAGCTCCGAACAGGGGGCCAACACCATATATTTT. Amino acid sequence: CASSEQGANTIYF.

Regarding this clone: One end of the junction fails to match germline, which may point to a read error. The chain carries TRBV5-1 and TRBJ2-7; TRBD1 matches at 7 bases. The CDR3 is made up of 15 amino acids. Germline lookup yields CDR1 SGHRS and CDR2 YFSETQ. The CDR3 here is CASSLGTVTGLEQYF. The CDR3 nucleotides read TGCGCCAGCAGTTTGGGAACGGTGACAGGGCTCGAGCAGTACTTC.

V gene TRBV5-1 combines with J gene TRBJ1-1; 7 nucleotides line up with TRBD1. The CDR3 is 14 amino acids. CDR1 SGHRS and CDR2 YFSETQ come from the germline V gene. J gave up 7 bases and V 4 bases, and 10 bases lay outside the gene matches. In DNA form, the CDR3 reads TGCGCCAGCAGCGGAGGCTTGGACAGGCTTGAAGCTTTCTTT. It specifies CASSGGLDRLEAFF.

The V call is TRBV30, the J call TRBJ1-5; a weak D match, TRBD1 (5 bases). The CDR3 totals 15 residues. Germline V lookup: CDR1 GTSNPN, CDR2 SVGIG (reference sequence). V was cut by 2 bases and J by 2 bases, with 13 bases left in between. The CDR3, as DNA: TGTGCCTGGAGTAAAGGGGTCTTGGGCAATCAGCCCCAGCATTTT. Its protein product is CAWSKGVLGNQPQHF.

This chain connects TRBV5-1 to TRBJ2-7; 8 positions match TRBD1. The CDR3 spans 17 residues. V lost 0 bases, J lost 1 base, and 9 bases stayed unmatched. Germline loops: CDR1 SGHRS, CDR2 YFSETQ. CDR3 loop: CASSLVSSGGKSYEQYF. The CDR3 region has the DNA TGCGCCAGCAGCTTGGTTTCTTCAGGGGGCAAGTCCTACGAGCAGTACTTC. The full variable domain, its missing parts supplied by reference TRBV5-1 and TRBJ2-7, is KAGVTQTPRYLIKTRGQQVTLSCSPISGHRSVSWYQQTPGQGLQFLFEYFSETQRNKGNFPGRFSGRQFSNSRSEMNVSTLELGDSALYLCASSLVSSGGKSYEQYFGPGTRLTVT.

This clone was seen a single time. CDR3 loop: CASSLGLDTEAFF. CDR3 in DNA: TGTGCCAGCAGCCTGGGACTGGACACTGAAGCTTTCTTT. The chain is built from TRBV9 and TRBJ1-1; the D gene is possibly TRBD1 (5 bases). The CDR3 is 13 residues long. V was shortened by 4 bases and J by 3 bases, with 10 bases between the two germline ends. Germline-derived CDR1 and CDR2 are SGDLS and YYNGEE.

This chain uses TRBV5-4 with TRBJ2-1; D perhaps matches TRBD1 (6 bases). The CDR3 spans 16 residues. Germline V gene sequence: CDR1 SGHNT, CDR2 YYREEE (reference sequence). Trimming took off 2 bases at V and 0 bases at J, with 12 bases between the two ends. CDR3 bases: TGTGCCAGCAGCTTACCCGACAGGATCTCCTACAATGAGCAGTTCTTC. This codes for CASSLPDRISYNEQFF.

The chain recombines TRBV29-1 with TRBJ1-4; D uncertain. The germline V gene encodes CDR1 SQVTM and CDR2 ANQGSEA. V lost 6 bases and J lost 7, with 9 bases in between. CDR3 length: 11 residues. CDR3 nucleotides: TGCAGCGTGGAAAAATCTGAAAAACTGTTTTTT. Translated: CSVEKSEKLFF.

The rearrangement links TRBV19 to TRBJ2-3, with TRBD1 matching over 10 bases. The CDR3 consists of 14 residues. Germline loops: CDR1 LNHDA, CDR2 SQIVND (reference sequence). Trimming cost V 10 bases and J 4 bases; bases outside gene matches: 8. CDR3 residues: CATRTGGGSDTQYF. For the CDR3, the DNA is TGTGCCACCAGGACAGGGGGGGGTTCAGATACGCAGTATTTT.